This record looks at one T cell receptor (beta chain) sequence and its context. As yet, its antigen is unknown. TCRdb keeps only in-frame clones here, not all; method: immunoSEQ multiplex PCR. The sample has about 46,000 clones, roughly four fifths seen once; the top ten hold around 2%. The data are from a study of OX40 agonist ivuxolimab in advanced cancers. In the study overall: Two patients with cutaneous melanoma and one with hepatocellular carcinoma, three in total, showed partial responses.

General study findings and limits: Doses of 0.1 to 3.0 mg/kg were accompanied by clonal expansion of CD4+ and CD8+ blood T cells by week 6.

This CDR3 comprises 14 residues. Germline lookup yields CDR1 SGHNT and CDR2 YENEEA. V trimming: 1 base; J trimming: 6 bases; junction bases outside the gene matches: 6. The TCR was taken from an adult with an advanced solid tumor such as melanoma, head and neck, liver or kidney cancer. The rearrangement uses TRBV11-3 and TRBJ2-7; 7 bases are shared with TRBD2. The sample in question was CD4+ or CD8+ T cells sorted from blood, obtained in a trial of the OX40 agonist ivuxolimab. The CDR3 coding sequence is TGTGCCAGCAGCTTAGCAAGCGGGGTAGGCGAGCAGTACTTC. It encodes CASSLASGVGEQYF.